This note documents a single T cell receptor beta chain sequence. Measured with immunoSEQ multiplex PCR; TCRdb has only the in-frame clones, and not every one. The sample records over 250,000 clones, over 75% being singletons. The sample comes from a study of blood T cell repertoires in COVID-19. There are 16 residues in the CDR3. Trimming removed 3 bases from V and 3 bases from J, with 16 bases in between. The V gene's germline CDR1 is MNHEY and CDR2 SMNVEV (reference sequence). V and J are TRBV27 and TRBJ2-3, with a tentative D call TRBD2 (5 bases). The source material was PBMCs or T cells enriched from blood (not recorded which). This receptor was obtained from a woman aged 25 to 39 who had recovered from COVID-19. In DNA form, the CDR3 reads TGTGCCAGCAGTTTCGGCATTATGTCGGGAACAGATACGCAGTATTTT. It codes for CASSFGIMSGTDTQYF.